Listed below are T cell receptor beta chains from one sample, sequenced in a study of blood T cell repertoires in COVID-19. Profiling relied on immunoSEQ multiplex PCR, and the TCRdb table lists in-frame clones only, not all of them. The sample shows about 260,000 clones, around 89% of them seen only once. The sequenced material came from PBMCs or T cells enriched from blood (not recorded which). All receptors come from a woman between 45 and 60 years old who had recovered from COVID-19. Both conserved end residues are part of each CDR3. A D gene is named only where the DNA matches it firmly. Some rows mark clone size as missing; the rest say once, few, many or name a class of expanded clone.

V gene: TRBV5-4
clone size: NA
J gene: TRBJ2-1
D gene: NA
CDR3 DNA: TGTGCCAGCAGCCCGGCGACTAGTAAGGGAGATGAGCAGTTCTTC
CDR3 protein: CASSPATSKGDEQFF

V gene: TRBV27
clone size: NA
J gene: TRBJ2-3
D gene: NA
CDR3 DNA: TGTGCCAGCAGTCCGTCCCCGCGGGGTACGCAGTATTTT
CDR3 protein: CASSPSPRGTQYF

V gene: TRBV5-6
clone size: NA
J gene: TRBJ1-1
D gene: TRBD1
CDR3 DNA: TGTGCCAGCAGCCCCGACAGGGGAGTCACTGAAGCTTTCTTT
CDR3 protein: CASSPDRGVTEAFF

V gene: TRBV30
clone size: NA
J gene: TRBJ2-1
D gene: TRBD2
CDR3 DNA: TGTGCCTGGAGTGGATTAGTAGCGGGAGTAGGTGAGCAGTTCTTC
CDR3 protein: CAWSGLVAGVGEQFF

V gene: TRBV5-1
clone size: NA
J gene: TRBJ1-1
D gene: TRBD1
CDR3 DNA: TGCGCCAGCAGCGCCCAGGGACAGTCAAACACTGAAGCTTTCTTT
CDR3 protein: CASSAQGQSNTEAFF

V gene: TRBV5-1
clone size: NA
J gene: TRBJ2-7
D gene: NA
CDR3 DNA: TGCGCCAGCAGCTGGGCCCTCACCCCAAGCTCCTACGAGCAGTACTTC
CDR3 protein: CASSWALTPSSYEQYF

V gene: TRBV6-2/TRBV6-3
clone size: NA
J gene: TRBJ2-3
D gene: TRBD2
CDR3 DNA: TGTGCCAGCAGTTACGTTGAGCGGGACCGCACAGATACGCAGTATTTT
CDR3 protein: CASSYVERDRTDTQYF

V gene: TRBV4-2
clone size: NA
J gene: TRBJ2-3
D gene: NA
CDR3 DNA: TGTGCCAGCAGCATCCATCAGGGACAAGACACAGATACGCAGTATTTT
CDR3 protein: CASSIHQGQDTDTQYF

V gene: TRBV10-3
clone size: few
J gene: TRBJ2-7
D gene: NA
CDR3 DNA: TGTGCCATCAGCGGCGACAGACAGCCCTACGAGCAGTACTTC
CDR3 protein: CAISGDRQPYEQYF

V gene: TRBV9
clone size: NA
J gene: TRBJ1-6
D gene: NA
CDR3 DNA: TGTGCCAGCAGCCGTACGGTTGGTAATTCACCCCTCCACTTT
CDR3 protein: CASSRTVGNSPLHF

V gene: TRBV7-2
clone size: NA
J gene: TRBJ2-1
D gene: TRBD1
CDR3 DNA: TGTGCCAGCAGCTACCAACAGGGGGGCAATGAGCAGTTCTTC
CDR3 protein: CASSYQQGGNEQFF

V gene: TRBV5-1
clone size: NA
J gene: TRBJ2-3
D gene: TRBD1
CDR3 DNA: TGCGCCAGCAGAAGGACAGGGAGCACAGATACGCAGTATTTT
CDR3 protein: CASRRTGSTDTQYF

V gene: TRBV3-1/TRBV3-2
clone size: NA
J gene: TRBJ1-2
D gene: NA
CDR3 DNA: TGTGCCAGCAGCCGAAATGGTGAAGGGGCGGGCTACACCTTC
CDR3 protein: CASSRNGEGAGYTF

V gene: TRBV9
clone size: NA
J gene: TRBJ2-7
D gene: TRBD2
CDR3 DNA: TGTGCCAGCAGCGCCGTTGGGACTAGCGGGAGCGGGCAGTACTTC
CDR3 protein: CASSAVGTSGSGQYF

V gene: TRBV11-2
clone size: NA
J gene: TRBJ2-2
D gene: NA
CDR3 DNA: TGTGCCAGCAGCTTAGTGCCAGGGTACACCGGGGAGCTGTTTTTT
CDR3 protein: CASSLVPGYTGELFF

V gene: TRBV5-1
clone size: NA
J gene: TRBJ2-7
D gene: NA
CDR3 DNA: TGCGCCAGCAGCTTGCGGGGTTTGGACAGCGAGCCCTACGAGCAGTACTTC
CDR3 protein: CASSLRGLDSEPYEQYF

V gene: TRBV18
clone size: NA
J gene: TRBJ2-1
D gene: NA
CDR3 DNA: TGTGCCAGCTCACCGTCAGTTCTGGGAGGCAATGAGCAGTTCTTC
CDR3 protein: CASSPSVLGGNEQFF

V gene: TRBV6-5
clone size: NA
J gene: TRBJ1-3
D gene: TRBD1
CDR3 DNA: TGTGCCAGCAAAAGACAGGGTGGTGGAAACACCATATATTTT
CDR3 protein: CASKRQGGGNTIYF

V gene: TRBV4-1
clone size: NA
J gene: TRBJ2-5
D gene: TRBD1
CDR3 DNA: TGCGCCAGCAGCCAGGCGGGACAGGTCGGAGAGACCCAGTACTTC
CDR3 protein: CASSQAGQVGETQYF

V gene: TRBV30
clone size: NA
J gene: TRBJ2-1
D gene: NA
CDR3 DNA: TGTGCCTGGAGTGTCTGGGGGAGGGAGCAGTTCTTC
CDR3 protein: CAWSVWGREQFF

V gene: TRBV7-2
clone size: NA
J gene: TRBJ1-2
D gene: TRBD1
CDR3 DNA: TGTGCCAGCACCCTAGTCCGGGACAGGGCCTATGGCTACACCTTC
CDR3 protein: CASTLVRDRAYGYTF

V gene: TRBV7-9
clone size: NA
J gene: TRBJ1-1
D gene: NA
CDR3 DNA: TGTGCCAGCAGCTCGGTCAGGGGTGTCACTGAAGCTTTCTTT
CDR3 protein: CASSSVRGVTEAFF

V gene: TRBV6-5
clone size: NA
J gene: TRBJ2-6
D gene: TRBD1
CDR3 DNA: TGTGCCAGAGGGGACAGCTTCTCTGGGGCCAACGTCCTGACTTTC
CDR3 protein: CARGDSFSGANVLTF

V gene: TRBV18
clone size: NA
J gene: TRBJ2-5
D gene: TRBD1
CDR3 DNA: TGTGCCAGCTCACCACTACAGGGGGCGGGACAAGAGACCCAGTACTTC
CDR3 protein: CASSPLQGAGQETQYF

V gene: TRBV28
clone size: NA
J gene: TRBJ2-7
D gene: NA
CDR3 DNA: TGTGCCAGCAGTTTACGGGGCGGGGCCTCCTACGAGCAGTACTTC
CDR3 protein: CASSLRGGASYEQYF

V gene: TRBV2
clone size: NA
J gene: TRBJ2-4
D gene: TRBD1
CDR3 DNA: TGTGCCAGCAGACTCGGACAGGGGGCCAAAAACATTCAGTACTTC
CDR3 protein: CASRLGQGAKNIQYF

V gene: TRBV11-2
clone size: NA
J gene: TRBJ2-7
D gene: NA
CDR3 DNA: TGTGCCAGCAGCTCCGGGGGCTACGAGCAGTACTTC
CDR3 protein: CASSSGGYEQYF

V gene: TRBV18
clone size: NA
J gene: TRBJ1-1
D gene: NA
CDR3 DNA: TGTGCCAGCTCACCTTCATCCAGGAACACTGAAGCTTTCTTT
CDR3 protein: CASSPSSRNTEAFF

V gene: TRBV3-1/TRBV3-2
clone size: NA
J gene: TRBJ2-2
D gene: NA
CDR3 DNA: TGTGCCAGCAGCCAAGAGGCAGCGGGTAACACCGGGGAGCTGTTTTTT
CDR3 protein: CASSQEAAGNTGELFF

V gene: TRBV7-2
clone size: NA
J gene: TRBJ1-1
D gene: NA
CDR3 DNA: TGTGCCAGCAGCTTAGGCCAGGGAATGAACACTGAAGCTTTCTTT
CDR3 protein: CASSLGQGMNTEAFF

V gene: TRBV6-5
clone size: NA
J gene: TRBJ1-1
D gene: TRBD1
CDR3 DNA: TGTGCCAGCAGTTACGGAGGGGGCGCGGCTTTCTTT
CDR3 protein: CASSYGGGAAFF

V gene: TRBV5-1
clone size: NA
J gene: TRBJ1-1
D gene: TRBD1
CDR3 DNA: TGCGCCAGCAGCGCGGGACAGAACATGAACACTGAAGCTTTCTTT
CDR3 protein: CASSAGQNMNTEAFF